The TCR beta chain described here comes from a study of T cell responses to AZD1222 COVID-19 vaccine. The CDR3 length is 17 residues. Trimming took off 2 bases at V and 0 bases at J, with 11 bases between the two ends. CDR1 is WSHSY and CDR2 is SAAADI in the germline V gene. Whole-study results and caveats: Nearly half of the spike-specific TCRs reportedly recognize variant regions that carry no mutations. Regions 160-218 and 743-854 dominated among vaccine-associated CD4 TCRs spanning spike.

The repertoire was sequenced with immunoSEQ multiplex PCR; TCRdb's copy has only in-frame clones and lacks some. This sample yields 120,000 to 150,000 clones, of which about 82% are seen a single time; 5% to 5.5% belongs to the top ten. On this clone itself: Its antigen is as yet unknown.

This clonotype originated in an adult who received the AZD1222 COVID-19 vaccine. V gene TRBV10-2 combines with J gene TRBJ1-6, with D possibly being TRBD1 (5 bases). The material sequenced was peripheral blood, taken 28 days after the second AZD1222 dose. The CDR3: CASSEIGGSSYNSPLHF. For the CDR3, the DNA is TGCGCCAGCAGTGAGATTGGGGGGAGCTCCTATAATTCACCCCTCCACTTT.